This TCR beta chain derives from a study of T-cell memory formation after mild COVID-19. MiXCR, run by TCRdb on the 5' RACE reads, gives a single entry per CDR3 protein. The sample consists of under 300,000 distinct CDR3 sequences, roughly a tenth of them appearing once. With V trimmed by 7 bases and J by 8 bases, 8 bases remained unmatched. The CDR3 totals 13 residues. Germline V gives CDR1 SGHRS, CDR2 YFSETQ. The sequence was obtained from a man between 18 and 29 years old who had mild COVID-19 (a few samples of this study predate the infection). Cell type and time point are not known. The sequenced material came from PBMCs or a T cell subset sorted from them (not recorded which). V is TRBV5-1 and J is TRBJ2-1; TRBD2 agrees at 8 bases. The CDR3 is CASVASGYDEQFF. The CDR3 DNA reads TGCGCCAGCGTAGCTAGCGGGTACGATGAGCAGTTCTTC.